This TCR beta chain was obtained from a study of control samples from healthy donors and cancer patients. The method was immunoSEQ multiplex PCR; TCRdb's version includes in-frame clones alone and lacks a portion of them. The sample includes 110,000 to 150,000 clones, roughly 92% seen only once; the top ten take about 11%. The V gene's germline CDR1 is ENHRY and CDR2 SYGVKD. The CDR3 sequence is 13 residues long. Between the trimmed V and J ends, which lost 0 bases and 7 bases, there was a span of 9 bases. This sequence joins TRBV10-3 and TRBJ1-2; D might be TRBD1 (5 bases). Material: blood. The receptor was isolated from a man under 40 in good health. The CDR3 sequence is CAISESGGGGYTF. The CDR3, as DNA: TGTGCCATCAGTGAGTCGGGGGGAGGTGGCTACACCTTC.